This T cell receptor (beta chain) was sequenced during a study of kidney transplant recipient with SARS-CoV-2 infection. TCRdb fed the reads into MiXCR, producing one record per CDR3 protein. The table records about 240,000 distinct CDR3 sequences, around 30% of them present only once. About this clonotype: A much larger clone is a single base away; this may be a read error.

Germline V CDR1 and CDR2: LNHDA, SQIVND (reference sequence). The CDR3 consists of 16 residues. The J gene is TRBJ2-3, the V gene TRBV19, with TRBD1 identical over 7 bases. This TCR derives from a male patient aged 25-45 years who had COVID-19 and was a kidney transplant recipient. Some T cells may originate from the graft donor. The sequences come from a blood sample, collected at baseline and between days 110 and 120 from a kidney transplant recipient. This chain's CDR3 is CTSSMPRGSRTDTQYF. As DNA, the CDR3 is TGTACCAGTAGTATGCCCAGGGGGAGCCGCACAGATACGCAGTATTTT.